The subject of this entry is one T cell receptor beta chain. The data were produced by immunoSEQ multiplex PCR, yet TCRdb's version contains in-frame clones alone and is incomplete. The table lists approximately 37,000 clones, approximately 89% of them singletons. The record originates from a study of blood T cell repertoires in COVID-19. Germline CDR1 reads SGHRS; CDR2 reads YFSETQ. Trimming cost V 3 bases and J 1 base; bases outside gene matches: 5. The CDR3 sequence is 16 residues long. This clonotype was obtained from a human donor in a cohort sampled during active COVID-19. This chain links TRBV5-1 with TRBJ2-2; 8 nucleotides match TRBD1. Sequenced: peripheral blood. CDR3 loop: CASSSPGQVNTGELFF. The CDR3 region has the DNA TGCGCCAGCAGCTCTCCGGGACAGGTGAACACCGGGGAGCTGTTTTTT.